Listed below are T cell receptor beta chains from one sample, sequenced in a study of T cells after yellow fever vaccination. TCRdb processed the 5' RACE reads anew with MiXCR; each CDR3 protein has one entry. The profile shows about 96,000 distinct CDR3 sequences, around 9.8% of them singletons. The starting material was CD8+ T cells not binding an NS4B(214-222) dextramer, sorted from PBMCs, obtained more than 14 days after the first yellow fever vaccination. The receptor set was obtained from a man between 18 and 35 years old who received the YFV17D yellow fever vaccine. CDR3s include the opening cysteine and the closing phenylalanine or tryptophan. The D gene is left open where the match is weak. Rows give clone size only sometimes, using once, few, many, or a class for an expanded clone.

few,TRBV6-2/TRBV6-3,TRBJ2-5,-,CATNTRTTLCCGETQYF,TGTGCCACCAACACGAGGACTACCTTATGCTGTGGGGAGACCCAGTACTTC
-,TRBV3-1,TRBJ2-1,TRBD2,CASSQDEVVAGDEQFF,TGTGCCAGCAGCCAAGATGAAGTAGTAGCGGGGGATGAGCAGTTCTTC
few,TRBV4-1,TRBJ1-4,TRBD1,CASSQWTGVANEKLFF,TGCGCCAGCAGCCAGTGGACAGGGGTGGCTAATGAAAAACTGTTTTTT
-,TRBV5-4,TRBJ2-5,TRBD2,CASSYGTSTDQETQYF,TGTGCCAGCAGCTACGGGACTAGCACAGACCAAGAGACCCAGTACTTC
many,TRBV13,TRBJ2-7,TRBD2,CASSLGLAAYEQYF,TGTGCCAGCAGCCTCGGACTAGCGGCTTACGAGCAGTACTTC
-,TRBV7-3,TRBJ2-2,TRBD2,CASSASGGTGELFF,TGTGCCAGCAGCGCCTCGGGAGGCACCGGGGAGCTGTTTTTT
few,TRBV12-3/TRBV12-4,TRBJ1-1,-,CASSLAGSGTEAFF,TGTGCCAGCAGTTTAGCGGGGTCAGGGACTGAAGCTTTCTTT
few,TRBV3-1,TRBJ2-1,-,CASSQEAEYNEQFF,TGTGCCAGCAGCCAAGAGGCGGAGTACAATGAGCAGTTCTTC
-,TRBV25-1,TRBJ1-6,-,CASSKGSTGYDNSPLHF,TGTGCCAGCAGTAAGGGTTCTACAGGGTATGACAATTCACCCCTCCACTTT
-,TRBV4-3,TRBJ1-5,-,CASSSGWGNQPQHF,TGCGCCAGCTCCTCTGGGTGGGGCAATCAGCCCCAGCATTTT
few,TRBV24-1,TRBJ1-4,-,CATSAPRTRMYEKLFF,TGTGCCACCAGTGCTCCCCGGACCCGGATGTATGAAAAACTGTTTTTT
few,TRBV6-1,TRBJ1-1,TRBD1,CASSNNRGTEAFF,TGTGCCAGCTCTAACAACAGGGGCACTGAAGCTTTCTTT
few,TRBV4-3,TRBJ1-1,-,CASSQDPGRGPGVGTEAFF,TGCGCCAGCAGCCAAGATCCCGGCAGGGGACCTGGGGTCGGTACTGAAGCTTTCTTT
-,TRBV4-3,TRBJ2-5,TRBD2,CASSQEYGGGIKTQYF,TGCGCCAGCAGCCAAGAGTACGGGGGGGGGATAAAGACCCAGTACTTC
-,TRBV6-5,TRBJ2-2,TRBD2,CASSWPGAGGPNTGELFF,TGTGCCAGCAGTTGGCCAGGCGCGGGGGGGCCGAACACCGGGGAGCTGTTTTTT
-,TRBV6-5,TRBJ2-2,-,CASSYSEVANTGELFF,TGTGCCAGCAGTTACTCGGAGGTGGCGAACACCGGGGAGCTGTTTTTT
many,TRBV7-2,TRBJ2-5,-,CASSLYVDYQETQYF,TGTGCCAGCAGCCTCTATGTAGACTACCAAGAGACCCAGTACTTC
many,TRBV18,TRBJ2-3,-,CASSPDSTDTQYF,TGTGCCAGCTCACCGGACAGCACAGATACGCAGTATTTT
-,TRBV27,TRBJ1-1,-,CASSLLSNTEAFF,TGTGCCAGCAGTTTACTTAGTAACACTGAAGCTTTCTTT
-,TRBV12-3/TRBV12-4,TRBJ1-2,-,CASSFSLATYGYTF,TGTGCCAGCAGTTTTTCCCTAGCCACATATGGCTACACCTTC
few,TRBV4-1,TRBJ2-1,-,CASSQRASSYNEQFF,TGCGCCAGCAGCCAACGGGCCAGCTCCTACAATGAGCAGTTCTTC
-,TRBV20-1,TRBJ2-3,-,CSVGTVGFLRDTQYF,TGCAGTGTAGGAACCGTCGGATTTTTAAGGGATACGCAGTATTTT
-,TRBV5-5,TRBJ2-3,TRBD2,CASSLRLAGRTSTDTQYF,TGTGCCAGCAGCTTGCGGCTAGCGGGGAGGACTAGCACAGATACGCAGTATTTT
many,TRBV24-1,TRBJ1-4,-,CATSGGGSTNEKLFF,TGTGCCACCAGTGGCGGGGGATCGACTAATGAAAAACTGTTTTTT
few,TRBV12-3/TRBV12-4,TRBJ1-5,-,CASSPTNQPQHF,TGTGCCAGCAGTCCTACTAATCAGCCCCAGCATTTT
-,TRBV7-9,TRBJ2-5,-,CASSSTDGTKTQYF,TGTGCCAGCAGCTCAACGGACGGGACGAAGACCCAGTACTTC